The 8 T cell receptor beta chains presented below share a single source sample, sequenced in a study of blood T cells in healthy people across ages. Combining a sample-barcoded 5' primer with a J-beta primer mix, a second PCR ran for roughly 6 to 12 cycles. TCRdb re-called the 5' RACE reads through MiXCR, storing one row per CDR3 protein. The table has 1.5 million to 2 million distinct CDR3 sequences, roughly 50% seen once. Sample: blood. The receptor source for this set is a woman in her 40s in good health.

The V and J genes are TRBV6-5 and TRBJ1-5; unclear D gene. V was clipped by 5 bases and J by 3 bases, with 8 bases between them. CDR1 and CDR2 from the germline V gene are MNHEY and SVGAGI. The CDR3 length is 13 residues. The CDR3, as DNA: TGTGCCAGCAGTCTTCAGGTCAATCAGCCCCAGCATTTT. It codes for CASSLQVNQPQHF.

The chain couples TRBV5-1 to TRBJ2-3; TRBD1 might be the D (5 bases). From germline, CDR1 is SGHRS and CDR2 YFSETQ. Between the trimmed V and J ends, which lost 7 bases and 4 bases, there was a span of 19 bases. There are 15 residues in the CDR3. Here the CDR3 DNA reads TGCGCCAGCTTCTCCGGACAAGGAGTCGCAGATACGCAGTATTTT. It encodes CASFSGQGVADTQYF.

This clonotype has more than one count but fewer than ten. The V call is TRBV29-1, the J call TRBJ2-3, with D possibly matching TRBD1 (5 bases). With 6 bases removed from V and 5 bases from J, the gap between germline ends came to 15 bases. Germline loops: CDR1 SQVTM, CDR2 ANQGSEA. This CDR3 contains 13 residues. CDR3 region: CSVGVFQGDTQYF. CDR3 DNA sequence: TGCAGCGTGGGCGTATTCCAGGGAGATACGCAGTATTTT.

The gene calls are TRBV9 and TRBJ2-4, with 8 positions matching TRBD2. The last part of the DNA fits TRBJ2-7 better; the J call may be wrong. Germline V CDR1 and CDR2: SGDLS, YYNGEE. The CDR3 length is 14 residues. CDR3 sequence (DNA): TGTGCCAGCACTCCCGGGGGGGGCTCCTACGAGCAGTACTTC. This translates into CASTPGGGSYEQYF.

Many counts were recorded for this clonotype. This rearrangement joins TRBV18 to TRBJ2-1, with no clear D. The germline V and J ends were trimmed by 2 bases and 4 bases, with 12 bases remaining between them. The CDR3 totals 15 residues. CDR1 and CDR2 (germline): KGHSH, LQKENI. Here the CDR3 reads CASSPLMFGYNEQFF. As DNA, the CDR3 is TGTGCCAGCTCACCATTAATGTTCGGATACAATGAGCAGTTCTTC.

This clonotype was seen a few times. CDR3 nucleotide sequence: TGTGCCAGTAGCGGACAGGGGGACTCCTACGAGCAGTACTTC. Translation: CASSGQGDSYEQYF. V and J are TRBV19 and TRBJ2-7; 10 bases map to TRBD1. The V gene end was trimmed by 6 bases and the J gene end by 0 bases; junction bases not matched to a gene: 2. Germline V gene data show CDR1 as LNHDA and CDR2 as SQIVND (reference sequence). CDR3 length: 14 residues. Complete variable domain (other parts from reference TRBV19 and TRBJ2-7): DGGITQSPKYLFRKEGQNVTLSCEQNLNHDAMYWYRQDPGQGLRLIYYSQIVNDFQKGDIAEGYSVSREKKESFPLTVTSAQKNPTAFYLCASSGQGDSYEQYFGPGTRLTVT.

This clonotype came up many times. This chain links TRBV6-4 with TRBJ2-5, with 9 bases lining up with TRBD2. J was trimmed by 4 bases and V by 5 bases; bases with no gene match: 8. Germline lookup yields CDR1 MRHNA and CDR2 SNTAGT. CDR3 size: 15 residues. The CDR3 DNA follows: TGTGCCAGCAGTCCAGGTCTAGCGGGGTTAGAGACCCAGTACTTC. Protein sequence: CASSPGLAGLETQYF.

This clonotype showed up just once. V gene TRBV15 combines with J gene TRBJ1-1; D may be TRBD1 (5 bases). Germline values: CDR1 LNHNV, CDR2 YYDKDF (reference sequence). CDR3 size: 16 residues. Trimming shortened V by 2 bases and J by 2 bases, and 15 bases separated the two germline ends. As DNA, the CDR3 is TGTGCCACCAGCAGACCCCCGGGGAGGGGTAACACTGAAGCTTTCTTT. Amino acid sequence: CATSRPPGRGNTEAFF.